The rows below give T cell receptor beta chains drawn from one sample of a study of control samples from healthy donors and cancer patients. Sequencing used immunoSEQ multiplex PCR; TCRdb keeps in-frame clones, though not all of them. The repertoire includes roughly 100,000 clones, about 91% of them detected once, and under 2.5% sits in the top ten. The sequenced sample consisted of blood. Source of these receptors: a woman aged 18-29 years in good health. CDR3s include the opening cysteine and the closing phenylalanine or tryptophan. A D gene is named only where the DNA matches it firmly. Size values are once, few and many counts, or a class for expanded clones, and some rows have none.

clone size: NA; V gene: TRBV9; CDR3 length: 13; D gene: NA; J gene: TRBJ2-7; CDR3 protein: CASSVGAPEEQYF; CDR3 DNA: TGTGCCAGCAGCGTAGGCGCCCCTGAGGAGCAGTACTTC
clone size: NA; V gene: TRBV10-2; CDR3 length: 16; D gene: TRBD1; J gene: TRBJ1-1; CDR3 protein: CASSESGTGSVTEAFF; CDR3 DNA: TGCGCCAGCAGTGAGTCGGGGACAGGGTCGGTCACTGAAGCTTTCTTT
clone size: once; V gene: TRBV6-5; CDR3 length: 13; D gene: NA; J gene: TRBJ2-7; CDR3 protein: CASSYEGSGEQYF; CDR3 DNA: TGTGCCAGCAGTTATGAGGGGTCAGGCGAGCAGTACTTC
clone size: NA; V gene: TRBV6-4; CDR3 length: 15; D gene: NA; J gene: TRBJ2-3; CDR3 protein: CASSDTETPTDTQYF; CDR3 DNA: TGTGCCAGCAGTGACACGGAGACCCCCACAGATACGCAGTATTTT
clone size: NA; V gene: TRBV5-4; CDR3 length: 14; D gene: NA; J gene: TRBJ2-3; CDR3 protein: CASSPRGSTDTQYF; CDR3 DNA: TGTGCCAGCAGCCCCCGAGGAAGCACAGATACGCAGTATTTT
clone size: NA; V gene: TRBV12-3/TRBV12-4; CDR3 length: 11; D gene: NA; J gene: TRBJ1-2; CDR3 protein: CASRDNYGYTF; CDR3 DNA: TGTGCCAGCAGAGATAACTATGGCTACACCTTC
clone size: NA; V gene: TRBV13; CDR3 length: 15; D gene: NA; J gene: TRBJ2-3; CDR3 protein: CASSYWKGSGDTQYF; CDR3 DNA: TGTGCCAGCAGCTACTGGAAGGGTTCCGGAGATACGCAGTATTTT
clone size: NA; V gene: TRBV28; CDR3 length: 15; D gene: TRBD1; J gene: TRBJ1-4; CDR3 protein: CASSRDRGPNEKLFF; CDR3 DNA: TGTGCCAGCAGCCGTGACAGGGGACCTAATGAAAAACTGTTTTTT
clone size: once; V gene: TRBV7-9; CDR3 length: 14; D gene: TRBD2; J gene: TRBJ2-1; CDR3 protein: CASSFSGGAGEQFF; CDR3 DNA: TGTGCCAGCAGCTTTAGCGGGGGGGCGGGTGAGCAGTTCTTC
clone size: NA; V gene: TRBV2; CDR3 length: 15; D gene: NA; J gene: TRBJ1-5; CDR3 protein: CASNQIGVSNQPQHF; CDR3 DNA: TGTGCCAGCAATCAAATAGGGGTAAGCAATCAGCCCCAGCATTTT
clone size: NA; V gene: TRBV12-3/TRBV12-4; CDR3 length: 13; D gene: NA; J gene: TRBJ1-2; CDR3 protein: CASRPSWGYGYTF; CDR3 DNA: TGTGCCAGCAGACCTTCTTGGGGCTATGGCTACACCTTC
clone size: NA; V gene: TRBV7-2; CDR3 length: 16; D gene: TRBD2; J gene: TRBJ2-1; CDR3 protein: CASSLAGRAFRNEQFF; CDR3 DNA: TGTGCCAGCAGCTTAGCGGGGAGGGCCTTTCGGAATGAGCAGTTCTTC
clone size: NA; V gene: TRBV29-1; CDR3 length: 14; D gene: NA; J gene: TRBJ1-6; CDR3 protein: CSAPGTTYNSPLHF; CDR3 DNA: TGCAGCGCCCCCGGGACCACCTATAATTCACCCCTCCACTTT
clone size: NA; V gene: TRBV5-1; CDR3 length: 12; D gene: NA; J gene: TRBJ2-3; CDR3 protein: CASSLDLGTQYF; CDR3 DNA: TGCGCCAGCAGCTTGGACCTAGGGACGCAGTATTTT
clone size: NA; V gene: TRBV18; CDR3 length: 15; D gene: TRBD1; J gene: TRBJ1-4; CDR3 protein: CASSPRQGPNEKLFF; CDR3 DNA: TGTGCCAGCTCACCCCGACAGGGACCTAATGAAAAACTGTTTTTT
clone size: NA; V gene: TRBV9; CDR3 length: 15; D gene: TRBD1; J gene: TRBJ1-1; CDR3 protein: CASSGYGTGNTEAFF; CDR3 DNA: TGTGCCAGCAGCGGGTACGGGACAGGCAACACTGAAGCTTTCTTT
clone size: NA; V gene: TRBV10-1; CDR3 length: 12; D gene: NA; J gene: TRBJ2-1; CDR3 protein: CASSVGRNEQFF; CDR3 DNA: TGCGCCAGCAGTGTGGGGCGGAATGAGCAGTTCTTC
clone size: NA; V gene: TRBV20-1; CDR3 length: 10; D gene: NA; J gene: TRBJ2-3; CDR3 protein: CSARGQAQYF; CDR3 DNA: TGCAGTGCTAGAGGGCAGGCGCAGTATTTT
clone size: NA; V gene: TRBV5-1; CDR3 length: 14; D gene: NA; J gene: TRBJ2-3; CDR3 protein: CASSLGQRTDTQYF; CDR3 DNA: TGCGCCAGCAGTTTAGGACAGCGCACAGATACGCAGTATTTT
clone size: NA; V gene: TRBV4-1; CDR3 length: 14; D gene: NA; J gene: TRBJ1-5; CDR3 protein: CASSQDQRNQPQHF; CDR3 DNA: TGCGCCAGCAGCCAAGACCAACGAAATCAGCCCCAGCATTTT
clone size: once; V gene: TRBV19; CDR3 length: 15; D gene: TRBD2; J gene: TRBJ2-7; CDR3 protein: CASSIGSGGSYEQYF; CDR3 DNA: TGTGCCAGTAGTATAGGTAGCGGGGGTTCCTACGAGCAGTACTTC
clone size: NA; V gene: TRBV3-1/TRBV3-2; CDR3 length: 14; D gene: NA; J gene: TRBJ2-7; CDR3 protein: CASSQDLGQGEQYF; CDR3 DNA: TGTGCCAGCAGCCAAGACCTAGGCCAGGGCGAGCAGTACTTC